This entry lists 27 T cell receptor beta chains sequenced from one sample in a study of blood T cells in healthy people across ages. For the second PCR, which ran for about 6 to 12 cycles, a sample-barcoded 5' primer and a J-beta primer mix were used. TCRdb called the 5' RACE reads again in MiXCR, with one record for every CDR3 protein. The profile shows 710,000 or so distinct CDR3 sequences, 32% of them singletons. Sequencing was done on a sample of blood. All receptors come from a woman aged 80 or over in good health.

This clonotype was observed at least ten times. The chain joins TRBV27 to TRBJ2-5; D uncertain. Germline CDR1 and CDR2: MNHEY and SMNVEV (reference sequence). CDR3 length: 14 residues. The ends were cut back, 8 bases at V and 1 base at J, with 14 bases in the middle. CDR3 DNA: TGTGCCAGCCAACCTTGGGCGACCCAAGAGACCCAGTACTTC. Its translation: CASQPWATQETQYF.

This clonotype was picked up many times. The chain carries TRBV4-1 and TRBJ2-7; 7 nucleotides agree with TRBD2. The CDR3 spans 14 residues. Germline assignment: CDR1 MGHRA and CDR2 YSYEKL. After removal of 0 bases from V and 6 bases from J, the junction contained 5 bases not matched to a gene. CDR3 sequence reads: CASSQDRGVGEQYF. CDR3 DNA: TGCGCCAGCAGCCAAGATCGGGGGGTGGGCGAGCAGTACTTC.

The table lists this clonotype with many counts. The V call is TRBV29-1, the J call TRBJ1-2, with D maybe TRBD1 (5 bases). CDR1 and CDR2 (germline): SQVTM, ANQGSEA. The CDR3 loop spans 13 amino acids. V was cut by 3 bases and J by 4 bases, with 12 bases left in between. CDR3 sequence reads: CSVDLDGGYGYTF. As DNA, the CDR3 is TGCAGCGTTGATTTGGACGGGGGCTATGGCTACACCTTC.

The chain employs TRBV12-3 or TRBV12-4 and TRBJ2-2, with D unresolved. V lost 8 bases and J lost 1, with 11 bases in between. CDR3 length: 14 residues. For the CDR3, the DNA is TGTGCCAGCGGCCTTGTGGGGAACACCGGGGAGCTGTTTTTT. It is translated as CASGLVGNTGELFF.

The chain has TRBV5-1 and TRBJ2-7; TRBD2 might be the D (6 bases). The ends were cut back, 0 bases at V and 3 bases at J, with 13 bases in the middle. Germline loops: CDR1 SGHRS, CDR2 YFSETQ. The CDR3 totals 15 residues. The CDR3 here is CASSLAGGLVYEQYF. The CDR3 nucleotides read TGCGCCAGCAGCTTGGCAGGAGGGTTAGTCTACGAGCAGTACTTC.

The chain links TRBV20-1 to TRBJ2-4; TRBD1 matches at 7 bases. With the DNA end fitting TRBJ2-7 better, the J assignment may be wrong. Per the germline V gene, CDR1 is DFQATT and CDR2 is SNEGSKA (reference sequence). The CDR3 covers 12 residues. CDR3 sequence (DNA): TGCAGTGCTAGACAGGGGGTAGGCGAGCAGTACTTC. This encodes CSARQGVGEQYF.

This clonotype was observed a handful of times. CDR3 loop: CASSSGATGGFNEQYF. Written as DNA, the CDR3 is TGTGCCAGCAGTTCCGGTGCTACAGGGGGCTTCAATGAGCAGTACTTC. The J gene is TRBJ2-5, the V gene TRBV28; TRBD1 matches 9 bases. CDR1 and CDR2 from the germline V gene are MDHEN and SYDVKM. The CDR3 sequence is 16 residues long. The ends lost 4 bases at V and 11 bases at J; junction bases unmatched: 17. The whole variable domain, filled in from reference TRBV28 and TRBJ2-5, reads DVKVTQSSRYLVKRTGEKVFLECVQDMDHENMFWYRQDPGLGLRLIYFSYDVKMKEKGDIPEGYSVSREKKERFSLILESASTNQTSMYLCASSSGATGGFNEQYFGPGTRLLVL.

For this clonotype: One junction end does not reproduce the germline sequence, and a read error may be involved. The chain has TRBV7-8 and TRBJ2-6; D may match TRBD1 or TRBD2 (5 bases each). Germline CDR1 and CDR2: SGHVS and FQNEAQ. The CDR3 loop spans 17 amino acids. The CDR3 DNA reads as TGTGCCAGCAGTTCCCCAGGGACCTACTCTGGGGCCAACATCCTGACTTTC. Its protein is CASSSPGTYSGANILTF.

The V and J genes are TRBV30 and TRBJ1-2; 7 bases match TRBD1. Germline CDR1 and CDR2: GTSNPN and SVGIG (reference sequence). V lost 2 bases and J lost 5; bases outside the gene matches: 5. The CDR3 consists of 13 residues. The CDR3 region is CAWSRGTVYGYTF. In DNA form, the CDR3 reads TGTGCCTGGAGTCGCGGGACAGTGTATGGCTACACCTTC.

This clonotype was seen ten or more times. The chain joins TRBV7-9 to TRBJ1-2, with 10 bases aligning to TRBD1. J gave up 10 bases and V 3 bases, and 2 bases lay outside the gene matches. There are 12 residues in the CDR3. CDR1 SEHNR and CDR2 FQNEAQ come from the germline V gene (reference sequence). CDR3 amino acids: CASSFGQGDYTF. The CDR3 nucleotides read TGTGCCAGCAGCTTCGGACAGGGGGACTACACCTTC.

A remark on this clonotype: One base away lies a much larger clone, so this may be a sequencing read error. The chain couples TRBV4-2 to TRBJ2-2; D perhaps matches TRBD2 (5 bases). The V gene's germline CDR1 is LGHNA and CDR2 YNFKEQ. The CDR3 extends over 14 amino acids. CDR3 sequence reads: CASSQDRASGELLF. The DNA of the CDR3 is TGTGCCAGCAGCCAAGATAGGGCGTCCGGGGAGCTGTTGTTT.

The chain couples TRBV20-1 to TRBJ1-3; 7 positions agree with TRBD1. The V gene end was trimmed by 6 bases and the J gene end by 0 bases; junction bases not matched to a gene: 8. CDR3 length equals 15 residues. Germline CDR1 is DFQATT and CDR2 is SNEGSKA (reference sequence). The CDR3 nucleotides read TGCAGTGCCCGGTGGGGACAGACCTCTGGAAACACCATATATTTT. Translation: CSARWGQTSGNTIYF.

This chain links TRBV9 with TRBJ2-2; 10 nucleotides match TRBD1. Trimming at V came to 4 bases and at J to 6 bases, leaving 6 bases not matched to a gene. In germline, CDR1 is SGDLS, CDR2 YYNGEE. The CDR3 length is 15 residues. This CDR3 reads CASSPGQGIPGELFF. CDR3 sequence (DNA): TGTGCCAGCAGCCCGGGACAGGGGATACCCGGGGAGCTGTTTTTT. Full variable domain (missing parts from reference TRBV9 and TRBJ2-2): DSGVTQTPKHLITATGQRVTLRCSPRSGDLSVYWYQQSLDQGLQFLIQYYNGEERAKGNILERFSAQQFPDLHSELNLSSLELGDSALYFCASSPGQGIPGELFFGEGSRLTVL.

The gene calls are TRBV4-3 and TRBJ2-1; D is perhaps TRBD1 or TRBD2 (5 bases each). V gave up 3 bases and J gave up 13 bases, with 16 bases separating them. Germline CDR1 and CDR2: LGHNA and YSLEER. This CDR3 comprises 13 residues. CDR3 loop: CASSQDLKGTQFF. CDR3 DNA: TGCGCCAGCAGCCAGGACCTGAAAGGGACCCAGTTCTTC.

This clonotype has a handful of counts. The CDR3 protein is CASKARGDYSNQPQHF. As DNA, the CDR3 is TGTGCCAGCAAGGCCCGGGGGGATTATAGCAATCAGCCCCAGCATTTT. The chain carries TRBV2 and TRBJ1-5, with a weak D call TRBD1 (5 bases). The V and J ends lost 7 bases and 0 bases respectively, with 16 bases between them. Per germline, CDR1 SNHLY and CDR2 FYNNEI. CDR3 length: 16 residues.

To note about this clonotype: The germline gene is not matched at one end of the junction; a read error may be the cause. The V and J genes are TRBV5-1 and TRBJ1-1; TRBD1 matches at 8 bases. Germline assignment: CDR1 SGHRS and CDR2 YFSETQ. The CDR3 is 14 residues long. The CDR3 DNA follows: TGCGCCGGCAGCTTAAGGACAGGGACCGCTGAAGCTTTCTTT. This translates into CAGSLRTGTAEAFF.

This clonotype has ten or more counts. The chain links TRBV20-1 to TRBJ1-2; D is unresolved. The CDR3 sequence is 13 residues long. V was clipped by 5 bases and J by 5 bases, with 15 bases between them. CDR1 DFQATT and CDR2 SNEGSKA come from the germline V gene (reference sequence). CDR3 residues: CSAPRISGYGYTF. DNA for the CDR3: TGCAGTGCTCCTCGTATCAGTGGGTATGGCTACACCTTC.

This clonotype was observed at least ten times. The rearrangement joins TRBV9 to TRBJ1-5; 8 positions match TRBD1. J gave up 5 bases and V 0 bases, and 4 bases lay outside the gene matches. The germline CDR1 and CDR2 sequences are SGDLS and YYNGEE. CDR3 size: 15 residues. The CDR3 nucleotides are TGTGCCAGCAGCGTAGGTTGGACAGGGTATCAGCCCCAGCATTTT. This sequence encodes CASSVGWTGYQPQHF.

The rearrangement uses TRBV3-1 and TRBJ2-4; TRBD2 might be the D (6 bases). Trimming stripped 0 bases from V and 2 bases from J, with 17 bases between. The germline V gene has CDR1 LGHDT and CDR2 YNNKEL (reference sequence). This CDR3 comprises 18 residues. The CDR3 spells CASSQEAPPSVSKNIQYF. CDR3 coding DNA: TGTGCCAGCAGCCAAGAAGCCCCCCCTAGCGTATCCAAAAACATTCAGTACTTC.

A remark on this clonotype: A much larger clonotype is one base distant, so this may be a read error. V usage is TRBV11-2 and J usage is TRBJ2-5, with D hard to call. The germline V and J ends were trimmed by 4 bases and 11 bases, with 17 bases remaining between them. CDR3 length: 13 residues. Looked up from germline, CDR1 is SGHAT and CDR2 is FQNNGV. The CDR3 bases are TGTGCCAGCAGCTCGGAACAATACAATGAGCAGTACTTC. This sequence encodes CASSSEQYNEQYF. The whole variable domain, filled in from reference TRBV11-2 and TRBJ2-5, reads EAGVAQSPRYKIIEKRQSVAFWCNPISGHATLYWYQQILGQGPKLLIQFQNNGVVDDSQLPKDRFSAERLKGVDSTLKIQPAKLEDSAVYLCASSSEQYNEQYFGPGTRLLVL.

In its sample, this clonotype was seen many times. CDR3 DNA: TGTGCCAGCACCCGGGGGGCCGGGGTCTATGGCTACACCTTC. Protein product: CASTRGAGVYGYTF. This sequence joins TRBV7-2 and TRBJ1-2; tentative D call: TRBD1 (6 bases). The germline V gene encodes CDR1 SGHTA and CDR2 FQGNSA. V lost 7 bases to trimming and J lost 4 bases, with 16 bases between them. This CDR3 has 14 amino acids.

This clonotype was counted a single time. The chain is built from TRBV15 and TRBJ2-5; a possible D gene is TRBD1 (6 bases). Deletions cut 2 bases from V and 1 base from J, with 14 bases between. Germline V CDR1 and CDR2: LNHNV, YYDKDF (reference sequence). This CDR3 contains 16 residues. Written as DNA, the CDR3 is TGTGCCACCAGCAGATTGGGAGAGGACAGCCAAGAGACCCAGTACTTC. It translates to CATSRLGEDSQETQYF.

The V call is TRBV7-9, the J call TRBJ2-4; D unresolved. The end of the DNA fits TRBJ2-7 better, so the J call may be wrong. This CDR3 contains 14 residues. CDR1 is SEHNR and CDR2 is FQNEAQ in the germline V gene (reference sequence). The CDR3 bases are TGTGCCAGCAGCTCCCCGAACCGATTCTACGAGCAGTACTTC. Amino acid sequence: CASSSPNRFYEQYF.

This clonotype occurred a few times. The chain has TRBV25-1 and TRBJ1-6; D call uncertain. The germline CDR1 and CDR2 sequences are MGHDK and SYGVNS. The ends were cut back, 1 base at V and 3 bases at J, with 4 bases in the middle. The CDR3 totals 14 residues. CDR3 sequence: CASSESGYNSPLHF. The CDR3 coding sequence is TGTGCCAGCAGTGAATCTGGCTATAATTCACCCCTCCACTTT.

The CDR3 protein is CSVGGGLHQPQHF. Written as DNA, the CDR3 is TGCAGCGTTGGTGGGGGACTTCATCAGCCCCAGCATTTT. This chain links TRBV29-1 with TRBJ1-5; maybe TRBD1 (5 bases). The CDR3 runs to 13 residues. The germline V gene has CDR1 SQVTM and CDR2 ANQGSEA. Trimming removed 4 bases from V and 5 bases from J, with 12 bases in between.

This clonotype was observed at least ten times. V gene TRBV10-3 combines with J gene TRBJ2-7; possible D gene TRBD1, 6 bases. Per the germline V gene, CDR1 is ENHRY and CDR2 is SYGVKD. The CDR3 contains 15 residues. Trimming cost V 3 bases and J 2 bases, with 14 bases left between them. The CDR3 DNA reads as TGTGCCATCAGTGAAGACAGGCCTTCTCCCTACGAGCAGTACTTC. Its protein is CAISEDRPSPYEQYF.

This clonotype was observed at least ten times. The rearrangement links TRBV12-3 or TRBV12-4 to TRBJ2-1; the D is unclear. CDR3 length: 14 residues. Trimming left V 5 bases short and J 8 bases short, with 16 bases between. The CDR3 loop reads CASSKKSPWDEQFF. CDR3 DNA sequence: TGTGCCAGCAGTAAGAAGAGCCCCTGGGATGAGCAGTTCTTC.